The 2 T cell receptor beta chains listed next were all sequenced from one sample in a study of CD8 T cells in ankylosing spondylitis. TCRdb processed the 5' RACE reads anew with MiXCR; each CDR3 protein has one entry. The sample shows around 210,000 distinct CDR3 sequences, 8% to 9% of them seen only once. Sequencing was done on a sample of blood, either unsorted or a sorted T cell fraction (not recorded which). All receptors come from a female donor with ankylosing spondylitis or in good health (not recorded which).

This clonotype was observed a few times. The chain combines TRBV7-9 with TRBJ2-2; TRBD2 might be the D (5 bases). The germline CDR1 and CDR2 sequences are SEHNR and FQNEAQ (reference sequence). CDR3 size: 14 residues. V lost 8 bases and J 0 bases, leaving 10 bases between the germline ends. The CDR3 region is CASCPEANTGELFF. CDR3 nucleotide sequence: TGTGCCAGCTGTCCGGAGGCGAACACCGGGGAGCTGTTTTTT.

This clonotype appeared many times. This chain connects TRBV7-6 to TRBJ2-1; D unresolved. CDR3 length: 14 residues. V was pared by 3 bases and J by 6 bases, with 12 bases between. The germline gives CDR1 SGHVS, CDR2 FNYEAQ. The chain's CDR3 is CASSFGQYPNEQFF. As DNA, the CDR3 is TGTGCCAGCAGCTTCGGGCAGTACCCCAATGAGCAGTTCTTC.